This T cell receptor beta chain was captured in a study of blood T cell repertoires in COVID-19. Study information: The origin of the acute and convalescent COVID-19 samples was the United States, Italy and Spain. PBMCs, B-cell-depleted T cells, or T cells provided the cDNA or gDNA that made up the material.

Original processing notes: By means of reference gene primer amplification, nucleated cell counts were estimated. TCRdb's table, derived via immunoSEQ multiplex PCR, lists solely in-frame clones and lacks some. V and J calls and clone size come straight from that table; D and trimming were deduced from the DNA. The repertoire holds under 85,000 clones, with 75% to 90% as singletons. The CDR3 loop spans 17 amino acids. CDR1 is SGHNT, CDR2 YYREEE, per germline (reference sequence). V lost 3 bases, J lost 1 base, and 12 bases stayed unmatched. The TCR sequence derives from a man aged 55 to 70 with active or convalescent COVID-19. Sequencing used peripheral blood. This rearrangement joins TRBV5-4 to TRBJ2-7; TRBD1 aligns across 8 bases. The CDR3 loop is CASSWTVGQGLSYEQYF. The CDR3 coding sequence is TGTGCCAGCAGCTGGACTGTAGGACAGGGCCTTTCCTACGAGCAGTACTTC.